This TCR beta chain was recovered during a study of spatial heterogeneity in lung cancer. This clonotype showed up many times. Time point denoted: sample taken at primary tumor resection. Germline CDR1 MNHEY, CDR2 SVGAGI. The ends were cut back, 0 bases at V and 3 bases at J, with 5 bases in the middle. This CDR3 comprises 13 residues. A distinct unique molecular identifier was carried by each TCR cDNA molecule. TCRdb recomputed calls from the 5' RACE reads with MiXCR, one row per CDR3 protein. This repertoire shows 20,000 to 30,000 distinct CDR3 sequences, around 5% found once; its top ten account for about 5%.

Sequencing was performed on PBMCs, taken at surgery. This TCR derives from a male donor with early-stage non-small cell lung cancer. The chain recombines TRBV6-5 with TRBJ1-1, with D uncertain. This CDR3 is CASSYSRYTEAFF. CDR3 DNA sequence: TGTGCCAGCAGTTACTCCAGGTACACTGAAGCTTTCTTT.